Each of the 2 T cell receptor beta chains below was sequenced from the same sample in a study of T cells after yellow fever vaccination (dated by TCRdb to between 2018 and 2021). The treatment or condition label here, explained by the study, means: live attenuated yellow fever vaccine strain. Receptors were amplified or captured by 5' RACE. The sample was run on an Illumina NovaSeq 6000. TCRdb took the public reads, trimmed them with fastp at Q25, ran MiXCR for clone calling and kept in-frame beta chains. All rows with the same CDR3 protein become a single entry with the most common DNA and genes. This sample is represented by 230,000 or so distinct CDR3 sequences; 3.6% of them were singletons. About 20% of the sample comes from the top ten. The source material was PBMCs, sampled 15 days after the yellow fever booster vaccination. The receptors originated from a man between 18 and 29 years old who received the YFV17D yellow fever vaccine.

This clonotype was counted at least ten times. The chain couples TRBV7-3 to TRBJ1-1; 8 nucleotides line up with TRBD1. Germline CDR1 and CDR2: SGHTA and FQGTGA. This CDR3 is 14 amino acids long. V lost 7 bases and J lost 1; bases outside the gene matches: 5. The CDR3 DNA is TGTGCCAGCAAGGGGACAGGCGCGAACACTGAAGCTTTCTTT. This sequence encodes CASKGTGANTEAFF.

This clonotype was seen a handful of times. The chain couples TRBV20-1 to TRBJ2-1; D is perhaps TRBD1 or TRBD2 (6 bases each). The CDR3 contains 10 residues. Germline V gene data show CDR1 as DFQATT and CDR2 as SNEGSKA (reference sequence). V was cut by 6 bases and J by 10 bases, with 10 bases left in between. This CDR3 is CSAMGGEQFF. CDR3 bases: TGCAGTGCCATGGGGGGCGAGCAGTTCTTC.